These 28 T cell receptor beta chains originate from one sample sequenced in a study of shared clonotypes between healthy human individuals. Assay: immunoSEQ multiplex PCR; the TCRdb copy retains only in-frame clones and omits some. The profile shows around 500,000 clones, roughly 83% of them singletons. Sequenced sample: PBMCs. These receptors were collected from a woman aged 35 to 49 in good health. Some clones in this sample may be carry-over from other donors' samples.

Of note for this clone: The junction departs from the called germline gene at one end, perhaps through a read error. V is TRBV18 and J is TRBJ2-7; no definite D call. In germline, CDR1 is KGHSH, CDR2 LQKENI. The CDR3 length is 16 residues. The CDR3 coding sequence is TGTGCCAGCTCACCACGGGTATTTCCCGCCGGCGACGGGCAGTGCTTC. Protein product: CASSPRVFPAGDGQCF.

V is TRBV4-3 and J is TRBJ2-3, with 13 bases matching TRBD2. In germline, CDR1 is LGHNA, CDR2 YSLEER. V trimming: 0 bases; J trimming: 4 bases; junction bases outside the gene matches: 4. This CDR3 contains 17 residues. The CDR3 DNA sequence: TGCGCCAGCAGCCAAGAAAGACTAGCGGGAGGCGCAGATACGCAGTATTTT. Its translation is CASSQERLAGGADTQYF.

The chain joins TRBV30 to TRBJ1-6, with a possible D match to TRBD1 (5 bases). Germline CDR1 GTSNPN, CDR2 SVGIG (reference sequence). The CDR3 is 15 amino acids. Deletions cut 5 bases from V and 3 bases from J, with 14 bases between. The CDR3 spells CAWAYPGLYNSPLHF. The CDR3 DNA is TGTGCCTGGGCTTACCCGGGGCTCTATAATTCACCCCTCCACTTT.

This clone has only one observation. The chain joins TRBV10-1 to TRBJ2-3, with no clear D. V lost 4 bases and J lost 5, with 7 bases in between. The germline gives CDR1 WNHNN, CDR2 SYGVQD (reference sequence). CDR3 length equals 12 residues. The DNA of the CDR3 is TGCGCCAGCAGTGGGGATATAGATACGCAGTATTTT. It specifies CASSGDIDTQYF.

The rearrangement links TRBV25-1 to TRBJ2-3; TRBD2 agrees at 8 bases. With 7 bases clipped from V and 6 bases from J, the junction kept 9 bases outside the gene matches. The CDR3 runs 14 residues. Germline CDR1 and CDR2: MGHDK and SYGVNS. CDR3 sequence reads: CASKGGLGTDTQYF. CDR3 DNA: TGTGCCAGCAAGGGGGGACTAGGTACTGATACGCAGTATTTT.

The DNA for the CDR3 is TGTGCCAGCCTTCGGGGGATCAACACCGGGGAGCTGTTTTTT. The encoded protein is CASLRGINTGELFF. V gene TRBV7-9 combines with J gene TRBJ2-2, with D maybe TRBD2 (6 bases). Germline CDR1 and CDR2: SEHNR and FQNEAQ (reference sequence). CDR3 size: 14 residues. Deletions cut 8 bases from V and 2 bases from J, with 12 bases between.

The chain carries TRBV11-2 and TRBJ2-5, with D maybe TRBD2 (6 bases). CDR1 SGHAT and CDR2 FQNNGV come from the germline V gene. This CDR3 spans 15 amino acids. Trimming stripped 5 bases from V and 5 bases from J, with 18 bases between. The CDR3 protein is CASSPQAGLLETQYF. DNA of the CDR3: TGTGCCAGCAGCCCCCAGGCGGGGTTACTCGAGACCCAGTACTTC.

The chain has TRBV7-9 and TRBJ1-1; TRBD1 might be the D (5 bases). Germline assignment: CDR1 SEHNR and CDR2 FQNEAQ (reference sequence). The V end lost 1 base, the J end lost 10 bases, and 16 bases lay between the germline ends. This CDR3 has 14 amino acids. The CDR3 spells CASSLGNRRGVAFF. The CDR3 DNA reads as TGTGCCAGCAGCTTAGGTAATAGACGGGGGGTAGCTTTCTTT. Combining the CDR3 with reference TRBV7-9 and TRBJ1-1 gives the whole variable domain DTGVSQNPRHKITKRGQNVTFRCDPISEHNRLYWYRQTLGQGPEFLTYFQNEAQLEKSRLLSDRFSAERPKGSFSTLEIQRTEQGDSAMYLCASSLGNRRGVAFFGQGTRLTVV.

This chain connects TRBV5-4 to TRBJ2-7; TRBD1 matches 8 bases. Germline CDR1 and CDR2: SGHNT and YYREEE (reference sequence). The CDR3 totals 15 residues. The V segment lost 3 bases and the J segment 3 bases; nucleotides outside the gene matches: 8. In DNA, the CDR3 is TGTGCCAGCAGCTCCCGGACAGGGATGGACTACGAGCAGTACTTC. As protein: CASSSRTGMDYEQYF.

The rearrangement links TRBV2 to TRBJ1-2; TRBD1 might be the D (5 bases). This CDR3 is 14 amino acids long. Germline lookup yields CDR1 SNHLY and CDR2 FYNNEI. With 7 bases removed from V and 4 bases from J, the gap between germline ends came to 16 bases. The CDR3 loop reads CASTGSGPGYGYTF. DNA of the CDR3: TGTGCCAGCACGGGTTCGGGACCGGGCTATGGCTACACCTTC.

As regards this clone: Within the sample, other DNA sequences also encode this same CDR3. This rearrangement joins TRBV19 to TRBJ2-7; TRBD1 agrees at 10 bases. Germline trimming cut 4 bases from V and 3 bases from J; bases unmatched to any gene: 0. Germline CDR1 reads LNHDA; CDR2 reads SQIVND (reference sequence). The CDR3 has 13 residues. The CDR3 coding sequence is TGTGCCAGTAGTAGGGACAGGGGCTACGAGCAGTACTTC. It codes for CASSRDRGYEQYF.

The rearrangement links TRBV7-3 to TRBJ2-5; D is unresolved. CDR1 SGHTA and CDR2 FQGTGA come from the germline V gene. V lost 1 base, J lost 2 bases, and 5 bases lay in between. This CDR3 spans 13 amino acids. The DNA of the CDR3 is TGTGCCAGCAGCTTAAGCGGACAAGAGACCCAGTACTTC. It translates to CASSLSGQETQYF.

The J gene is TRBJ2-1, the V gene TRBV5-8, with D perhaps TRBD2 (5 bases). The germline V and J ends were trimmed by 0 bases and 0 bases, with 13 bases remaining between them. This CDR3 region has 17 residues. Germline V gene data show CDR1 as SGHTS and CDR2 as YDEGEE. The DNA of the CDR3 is TGTGCCAGCAGCTTGGTTGCGGGCTCAAGCTCCTACAATGAGCAGTTCTTC. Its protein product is CASSLVAGSSSYNEQFF.

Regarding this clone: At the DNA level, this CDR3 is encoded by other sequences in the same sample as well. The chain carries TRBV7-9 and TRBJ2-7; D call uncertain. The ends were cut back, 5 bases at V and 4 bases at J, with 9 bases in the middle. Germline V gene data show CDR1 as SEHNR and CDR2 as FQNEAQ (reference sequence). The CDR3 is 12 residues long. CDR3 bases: TGTGCCAGCAGCCCTACTGCGTACGAGCAGTACTTC. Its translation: CASSPTAYEQYF.

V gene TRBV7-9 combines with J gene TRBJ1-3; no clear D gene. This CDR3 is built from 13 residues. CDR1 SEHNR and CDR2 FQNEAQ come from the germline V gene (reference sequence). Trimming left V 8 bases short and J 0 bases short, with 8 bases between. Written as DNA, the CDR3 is TGTGCCAGCCTCGGGGACTCTGGAAACACCATATATTTT. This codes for CASLGDSGNTIYF.

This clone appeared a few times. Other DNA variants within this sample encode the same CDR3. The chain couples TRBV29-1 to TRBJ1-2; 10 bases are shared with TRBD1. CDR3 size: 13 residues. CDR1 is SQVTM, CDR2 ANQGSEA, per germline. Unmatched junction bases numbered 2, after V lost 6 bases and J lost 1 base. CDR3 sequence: CSVGTGDNYGYTF. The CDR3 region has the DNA TGCAGCGTGGGGACAGGGGATAACTATGGCTACACCTTC.

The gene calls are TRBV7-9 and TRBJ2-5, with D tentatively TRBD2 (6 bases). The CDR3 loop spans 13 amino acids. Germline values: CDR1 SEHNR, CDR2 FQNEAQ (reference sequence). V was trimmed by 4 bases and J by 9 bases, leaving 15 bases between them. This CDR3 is CASSSGTSGAQYF. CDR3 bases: TGTGCCAGCAGCTCCGGGACTTCTGGGGCCCAGTACTTC.

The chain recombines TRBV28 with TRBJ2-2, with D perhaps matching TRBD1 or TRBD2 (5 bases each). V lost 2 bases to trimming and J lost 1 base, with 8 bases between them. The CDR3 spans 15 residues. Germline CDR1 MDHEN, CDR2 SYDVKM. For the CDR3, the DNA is TGTGCCAGCAGTTTAGGGGACCGGAACACCGGGGAGCTGTTTTTT. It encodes CASSLGDRNTGELFF.

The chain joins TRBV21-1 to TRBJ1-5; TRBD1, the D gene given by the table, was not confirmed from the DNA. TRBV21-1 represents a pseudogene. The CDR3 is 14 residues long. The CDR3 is CASSPRDRNQPQHF. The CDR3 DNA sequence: TGTGCCAGCAGCCCCCGGGACAGGAATCAGCCCCAGCATTTT.

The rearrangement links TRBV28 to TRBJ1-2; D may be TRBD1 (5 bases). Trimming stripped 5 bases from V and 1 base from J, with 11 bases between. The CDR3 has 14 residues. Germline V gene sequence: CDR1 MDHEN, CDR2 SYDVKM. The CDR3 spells CASSRGGVNYGYTF. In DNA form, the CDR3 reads TGTGCCAGCAGTCGCGGGGGAGTTAACTATGGCTACACCTTC.

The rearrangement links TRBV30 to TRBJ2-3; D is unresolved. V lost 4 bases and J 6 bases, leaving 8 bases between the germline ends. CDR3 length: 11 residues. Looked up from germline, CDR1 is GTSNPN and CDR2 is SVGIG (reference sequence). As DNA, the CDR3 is TGTGCCTGGACAGAGATGGATACGCAGTATTTT. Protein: CAWTEMDTQYF.

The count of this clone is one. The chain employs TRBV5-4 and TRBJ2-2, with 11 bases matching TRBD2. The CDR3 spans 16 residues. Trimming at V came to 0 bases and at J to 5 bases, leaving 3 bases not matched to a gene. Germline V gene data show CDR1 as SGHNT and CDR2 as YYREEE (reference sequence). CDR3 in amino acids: CASSLEASGRTGELFF. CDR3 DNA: TGTGCCAGCAGCTTGGAGGCTAGCGGGAGGACCGGGGAGCTGTTTTTT. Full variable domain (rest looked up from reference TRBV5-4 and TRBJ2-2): ETGVTQSPTHLIKTRGQQVTLRCSSQSGHNTVSWYQQALGQGPQFIFQYYREEENGRGNFPPRFSGLQFPNYSSELNVNALELDDSALYLCASSLEASGRTGELFFGEGSRLTVL.

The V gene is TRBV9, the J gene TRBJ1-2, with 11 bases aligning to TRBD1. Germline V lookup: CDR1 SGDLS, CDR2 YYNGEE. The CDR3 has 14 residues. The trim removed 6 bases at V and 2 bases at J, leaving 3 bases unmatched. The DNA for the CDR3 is TGTGCCAGCAAGGGACAGGGGGGGAACTATGGCTACACCTTC. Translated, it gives CASKGQGGNYGYTF.

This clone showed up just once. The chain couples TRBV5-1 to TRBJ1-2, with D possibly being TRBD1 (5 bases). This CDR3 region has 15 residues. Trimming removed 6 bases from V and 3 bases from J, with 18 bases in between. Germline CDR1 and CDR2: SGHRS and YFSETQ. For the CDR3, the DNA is TGCGCCAGCAACCGAGAAACCGGGACGGACTATGGCTACACCTTC. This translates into CASNRETGTDYGYTF.

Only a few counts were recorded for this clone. The CDR3 loop reads CASSQVGAGAYEQYF. The CDR3 DNA follows: TGTGCCAGCAGCCAAGTAGGGGCGGGAGCCTACGAGCAGTACTTC. The chain links TRBV4-2 to TRBJ2-7, with 7 bases lining up with TRBD2. CDR1 LGHNA and CDR2 YNFKEQ come from the germline V gene. The CDR3 has 15 residues. V lost 1 base, J lost 2 bases, and 5 bases stayed unmatched.

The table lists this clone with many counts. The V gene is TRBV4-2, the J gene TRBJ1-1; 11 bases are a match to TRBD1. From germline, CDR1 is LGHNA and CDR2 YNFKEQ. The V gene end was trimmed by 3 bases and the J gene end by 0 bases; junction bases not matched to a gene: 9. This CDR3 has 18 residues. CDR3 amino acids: CASSQPGGTGGMNTEAFF. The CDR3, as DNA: TGTGCCAGCAGCCAGCCGGGCGGGACAGGGGGGATGAACACTGAAGCTTTCTTT.

The CDR3 loop reads CASSSRQGLSQETQYF. The CDR3 DNA reads TGCGCCAGCAGCTCCCGACAGGGGCTTTCACAAGAGACCCAGTACTTC. The rearrangement uses TRBV5-1 and TRBJ2-5; 8 nucleotides agree with TRBD1. There are 16 residues in the CDR3. Germline V gene sequence: CDR1 SGHRS, CDR2 YFSETQ. With 3 bases clipped from V and 2 bases from J, the junction kept 9 bases outside the gene matches.

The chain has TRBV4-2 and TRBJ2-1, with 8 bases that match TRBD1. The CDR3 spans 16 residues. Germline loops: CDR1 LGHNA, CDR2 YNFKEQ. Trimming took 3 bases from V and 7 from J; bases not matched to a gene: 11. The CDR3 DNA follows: TGTGCCAGCAGCCAGGACAGGGCGACAGGGCTAAATGAGCAGTTCTTC. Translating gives CASSQDRATGLNEQFF.